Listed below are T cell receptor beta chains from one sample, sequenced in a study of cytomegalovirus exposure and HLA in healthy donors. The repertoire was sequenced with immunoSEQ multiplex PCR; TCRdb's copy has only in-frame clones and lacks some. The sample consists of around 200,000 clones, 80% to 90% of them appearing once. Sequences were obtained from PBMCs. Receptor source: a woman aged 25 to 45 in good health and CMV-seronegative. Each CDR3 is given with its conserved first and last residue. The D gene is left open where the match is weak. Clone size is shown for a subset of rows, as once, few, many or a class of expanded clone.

TGTGCCAGCACAAGGACTAGCGGGGGGTGGCCGTTCTTC	CASTRTSGGWPFF	TRBV6-1	TRBJ2-1	-	TRBD2
TGTGCTAGCAGCTTAGATGGCGGGGCGACCTACAATGAGCAGTTCTTC	CASSLDGGATYNEQFF	TRBV7-7	TRBJ2-1	few	-
TGTGCCAGCAGCCAAGTCGGACTAGCGGGGGGAAATTTTTACGAGCAGTACTTC	CASSQVGLAGGNFYEQYF	TRBV4-2	TRBJ2-7	-	TRBD2
TGTTCCAGCAGCTCCCTCTCTGGGACTAGCGGCACAGATACGCAGTATTTT	CSSSSLSGTSGTDTQYF	TRBV7-9	TRBJ2-3	-	TRBD2
TGCGCCAGCAGCACTGGGACAGGGTCTTATCAGCCCCAGCATTTT	CASSTGTGSYQPQHF	TRBV4-1	TRBJ1-5	-	TRBD1
TGTGCCAGCAGCCCGTTTCCCCCGGGACAGGGGACCATCGGCTACACCTTC	CASSPFPPGQGTIGYTF	TRBV7-8	TRBJ1-2	-	TRBD1
TGTGCCACCCCCAAGCCCCAGCATTTT	CATPKPQHF	TRBV19	TRBJ1-5	-	-
TGTGCCAGCAGCCAAGAGGTTACGCGGGGGCAAGAGACCCAGTACTTC	CASSQEVTRGQETQYF	TRBV4-2	TRBJ2-5	-	TRBD2
TGTGCCAGCTTCCCTAGGTGGGGGGGTCTAGAGGAGCAGTTCTTC	CASFPRWGGLEEQFF	TRBV19	TRBJ2-1	-	TRBD2
TGTGCCAGCGATGAATTACTCCACACTGAAGCTTTCTTT	CASDELLHTEAFF	TRBV6-5	TRBJ1-1	-	-
TGTGCCAGCAGCTTAACAGGGGTCGAGCAGTACTTC	CASSLTGVEQYF	TRBV5-4	TRBJ2-7	-	TRBD1
TGTGCCAGCAGGCTCCTCGGGGCGGGAGGACCCTACAATGAGCAGTTCTTC	CASRLLGAGGPYNEQFF	TRBV5-6	TRBJ2-1	once	TRBD2
TGTGCCAGCAGTCCTCGAAGAGGGCTACTCCTCGAGCAGTACTTC	CASSPRRGLLLEQYF	TRBV28	TRBJ2-7	-	-
TGTGCCAGCAGTGACAAATTTTGGTCAGCAACTAATGAAAAACTGTTTTTT	CASSDKFWSATNEKLFF	TRBV6-1	TRBJ1-4	-	-
TGTGCCAGCAGACGCGGACAGGGACGCTATGGCTACACCTTC	CASRRGQGRYGYTF	TRBV5-6	TRBJ1-2	once	TRBD1
TGCGCCAGCAGCTTTTCCATACAGCGACTAGCCTACGAGCAGTACTTC	CASSFSIQRLAYEQYF	TRBV5-1	TRBJ2-7	-	-
TGTGCCAGCAGCCGGGGACTGTTGAACACCGGGGAGCTGTTTTTT	CASSRGLLNTGELFF	TRBV7-9	TRBJ2-2	once	-
TGTGCCAGCAGCTTTGACGGGGGGGCTTACAATGAGCAGTTCTTC	CASSFDGGAYNEQFF	TRBV7-9	TRBJ2-1	few	TRBD2
TGTGCCAGCAGTGAAGCGCTTAGAACAGCCAAAGAGACCCAGTACTTC	CASSEALRTAKETQYF	TRBV2	TRBJ2-5	-	-
TGCGCCAGCAGCTTGTCACAGGGGGCCGTCGGGGAGCTGTTTTTT	CASSLSQGAVGELFF	TRBV5-1	TRBJ2-2	-	TRBD1
TGCGCCAGCAGTTCGTTTACAGGGATCGGCACAGATACGCAGTATTTT	CASSSFTGIGTDTQYF	TRBV5-1	TRBJ2-3	-	-
TGCGCCAGCAGTCACCTGACCCGTAGCGCCTACGAGCAGTACTTC	CASSHLTRSAYEQYF	TRBV23-1	TRBJ2-7	-	-
TGTGCCAGCTCATCCGCAGGGAGGGGTTACACTGAAGCTTTCTTT	CASSSAGRGYTEAFF	TRBV18	TRBJ1-1	-	-
TGTGCCACCAGAGCGGGTTACTCCTACGAGCAGTACTTC	CATRAGYSYEQYF	TRBV15	TRBJ2-7	-	-
TGTGCCAGCTCACCCTCCGGGACAGCTTACGAGCAGTACTTC	CASSPSGTAYEQYF	TRBV18	TRBJ2-7	-	TRBD1
TGTGCCAGCAGTTATATAGTAGCGCCGACGGAAGAGACCCAGTACTTC	CASSYIVAPTEETQYF	TRBV6-6	TRBJ2-5	-	-
TGCGCCAGCAGTCAATCGATTTACAACTCCTACGAGCAGTACTTC	CASSQSIYNSYEQYF	TRBV23-1	TRBJ2-7	-	-
TGCAGCGCTGAGGACAGGGGGCGCAAAGATACGCAGTATTTT	CSAEDRGRKDTQYF	TRBV29-1	TRBJ2-3	-	TRBD1
TGTGCCAGTAGTCCACCGGGACTAGCGGGAGTGTCGGGTGTAAACATTCAGTACTTC	CASSPPGLAGVSGVNIQYF	TRBV19	TRBJ2-4	-	TRBD2
TGTGCCATCAGTGAGTCGGGGAACAGGGCGTCGGAGCAGTACTTC	CAISESGNRASEQYF	TRBV10-3	TRBJ2-7	-	-
TGTGCCAGCAGCCCAAACCCGACTAGCTCCACGGAGCAGTTCTTC	CASSPNPTSSTEQFF	TRBV27	TRBJ2-1	-	TRBD2
TGTGCCAGCAGCGACGTACAGGGAGGCAATCAGCCCCAGCATTTT	CASSDVQGGNQPQHF	TRBV6-6	TRBJ1-5	-	-
TGTGCCAGCACCTCGGACATAGAGGCTGGCTACACCTTC	CASTSDIEAGYTF	TRBV6-6	TRBJ1-2	-	-
TGTGCCAGTCTATCGACGGCCTCGGGGGGTGGCTACACCTTC	CASLSTASGGGYTF	TRBV28	TRBJ1-2	-	-
TGTGCCAGCAGCTTAAGGGGTGACGGGGAGCTGTTTTTT	CASSLRGDGELFF	TRBV7-9	TRBJ2-2	-	-
TGTGCCAGCAGCTTGGCTGGGTCTAGCGGGAGGATCTACGAGCAGTACTTC	CASSLAGSSGRIYEQYF	TRBV7-9	TRBJ2-7	-	TRBD2
TGTGCCTCCCAGGACAGGATCAACACCGGGGAGCTGTTTTTT	CASQDRINTGELFF	TRBV7-9	TRBJ2-2	-	TRBD1
TGTGCCAGCAGCCAAGATCACAGGGGTGACGGCGAGCAGTACTTC	CASSQDHRGDGEQYF	TRBV4-2	TRBJ2-7	-	TRBD1
TGTGCCAGCAGCGTTACTAGCGGGAGTAGCAATGAGCAGTTCTTC	CASSVTSGSSNEQFF	TRBV9	TRBJ2-1	-	TRBD2